The entry below describes one T cell receptor beta chain. Its target is unknown. Using immunoSEQ multiplex PCR, the repertoire was profiled, and TCRdb retains in-frame clones only, with some absent. This table holds about 1,600 clones, approximately 86% found once. Samples were taken several times over chemoradiotherapy. These data originate in a study of chemoradiotherapy in HPV16-positive cancers. Study overall: Candidate HPV-specific T-cell clones and common TCR motifs came from functional assays in a couple of HPV16-positive patients. Study outcomes and limitations: Only two HPV16-positive patients supplied the functional HPV-specificity definition. During treatment, candidate HPV-specific clones and E7-related motifs expanded in tumor.

This material consisted of tumor tissue, taken from a patient who underwent chemoradiotherapy. The TCR was taken from a human donor with HPV-associated anogenital cancer.

Written as DNA, the CDR3 is TGTGCCAGTAGTTCATCCTCGATAACTATCGGTGGCTACACCTTC. Protein: CASSSSSITIGGYTF. The chain is built from TRBV19 and TRBJ1-2, with D uncertain. The ends were cut back, 5 bases at V and 7 bases at J, with 20 bases in the middle. Germline values: CDR1 LNHDA, CDR2 SQIVND (reference sequence). The CDR3 is 15 residues long.